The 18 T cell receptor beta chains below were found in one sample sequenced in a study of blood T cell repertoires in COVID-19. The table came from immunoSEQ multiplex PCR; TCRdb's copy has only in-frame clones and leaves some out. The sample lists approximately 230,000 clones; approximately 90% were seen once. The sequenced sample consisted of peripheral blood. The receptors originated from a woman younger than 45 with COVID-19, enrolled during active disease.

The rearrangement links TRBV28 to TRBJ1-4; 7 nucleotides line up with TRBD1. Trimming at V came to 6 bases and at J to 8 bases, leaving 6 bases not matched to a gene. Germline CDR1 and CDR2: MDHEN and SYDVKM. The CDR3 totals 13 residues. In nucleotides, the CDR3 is TGTGCCAGCAGCCGACCGACAGGGGAAAAACTGTTTTTT. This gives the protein CASSRPTGEKLFF.

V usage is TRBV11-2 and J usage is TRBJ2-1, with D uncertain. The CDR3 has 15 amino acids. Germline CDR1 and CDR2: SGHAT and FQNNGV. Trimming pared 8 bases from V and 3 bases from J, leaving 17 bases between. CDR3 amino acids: CASCEAVGNYNEQFF. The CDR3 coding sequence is TGTGCCAGCTGTGAGGCAGTCGGAAACTACAATGAGCAGTTCTTC.

The CDR3 DNA reads as TGTGCCAGCTCCCCGTTTGACCAAGAGACCCAGTACTTC. It is translated as CASSPFDQETQYF. The rearrangement joins TRBV18 to TRBJ2-5; D uncertain. The germline gives CDR1 KGHSH, CDR2 LQKENI. V gave up 6 bases and J gave up 0 bases, with 8 bases separating them. There are 13 residues in the CDR3.

CDR3 region: CATRRTVSNQPQHF. The CDR3 coding sequence is TGTGCCACCCGGCGGACAGTTAGCAATCAGCCCCAGCATTTT. V and J are TRBV10-3 and TRBJ1-5, with D tentatively TRBD1 (6 bases). Germline lookup yields CDR1 ENHRY and CDR2 SYGVKD. The V end lost 10 bases, the J end lost 0 bases, and 13 bases lay between the germline ends. This CDR3 comprises 14 residues.

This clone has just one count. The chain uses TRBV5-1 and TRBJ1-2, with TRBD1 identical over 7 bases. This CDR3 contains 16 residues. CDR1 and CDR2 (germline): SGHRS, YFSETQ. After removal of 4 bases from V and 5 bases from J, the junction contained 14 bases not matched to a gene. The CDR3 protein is CASSTTSIQGRYGYTF. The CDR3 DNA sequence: TGCGCCAGCAGCACAACCTCAATACAGGGGAGGTATGGCTACACCTTC.

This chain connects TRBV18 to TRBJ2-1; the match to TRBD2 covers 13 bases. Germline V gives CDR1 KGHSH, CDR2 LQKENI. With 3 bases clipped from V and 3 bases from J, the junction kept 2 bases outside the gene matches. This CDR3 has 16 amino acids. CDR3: CASSPGLAGIYNEQFF. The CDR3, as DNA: TGTGCCAGCTCACCGGGACTAGCGGGGATCTACAATGAGCAGTTCTTC.

Here the CDR3 DNA reads TGTGCCAGCAGTTTAGGGACTGACAACACCTTC. It specifies CASSLGTDNTF. This chain links TRBV12-3 or TRBV12-4 with TRBJ1-2; D is uncertain. V was trimmed by 1 base and J by 12 bases, leaving 9 bases between them. The CDR3 is 11 residues long.

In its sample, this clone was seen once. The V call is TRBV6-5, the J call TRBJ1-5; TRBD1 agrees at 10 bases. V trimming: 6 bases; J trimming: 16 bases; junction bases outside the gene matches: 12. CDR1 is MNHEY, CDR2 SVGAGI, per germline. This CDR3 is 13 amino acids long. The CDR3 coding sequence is TGTGCCAGCAGGCCACCTACGACAGGGGGCATCCATTTT. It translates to CASRPPTTGGIHF.

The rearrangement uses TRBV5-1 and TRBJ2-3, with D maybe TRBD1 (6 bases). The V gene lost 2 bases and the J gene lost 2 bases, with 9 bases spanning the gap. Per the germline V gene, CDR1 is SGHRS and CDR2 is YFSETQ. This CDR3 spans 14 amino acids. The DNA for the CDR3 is TGCGCCAGCAGCTTCGGGGACACCACAGATACGCAGTATTTT. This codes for CASSFGDTTDTQYF. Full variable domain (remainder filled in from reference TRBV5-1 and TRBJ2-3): KAGVTQTPRYLIKTRGQQVTLSCSPISGHRSVSWYQQTPGQGLQFLFEYFSETQRNKGNFPGRFSGRQFSNSRSEMNVSTLELGDSALYLCASSFGDTTDTQYFGPGTRLTVL.

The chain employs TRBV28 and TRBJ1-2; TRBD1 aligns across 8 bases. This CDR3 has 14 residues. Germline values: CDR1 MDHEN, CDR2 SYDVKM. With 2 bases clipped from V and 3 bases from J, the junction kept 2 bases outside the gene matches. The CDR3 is CASSLPTGDYGYTF. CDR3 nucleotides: TGTGCCAGCAGTTTACCGACAGGGGACTATGGCTACACCTTC.

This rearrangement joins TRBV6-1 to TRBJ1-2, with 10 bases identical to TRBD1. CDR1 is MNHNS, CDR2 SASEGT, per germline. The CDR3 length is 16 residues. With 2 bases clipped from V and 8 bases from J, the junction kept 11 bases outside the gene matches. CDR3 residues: CASSELWGQGLSGYTF. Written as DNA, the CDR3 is TGTGCCAGCAGTGAATTGTGGGGACAGGGGCTTTCGGGCTACACCTTC.

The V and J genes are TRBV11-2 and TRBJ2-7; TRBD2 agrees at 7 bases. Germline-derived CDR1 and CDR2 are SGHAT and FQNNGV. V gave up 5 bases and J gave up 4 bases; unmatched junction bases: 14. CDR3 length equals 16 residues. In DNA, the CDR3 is TGTGCCAGCAGCCCCGGGGTTTGGGGGAGGGAATACGAGCAGTACGTC. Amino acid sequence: CASSPGVWGREYEQYV.

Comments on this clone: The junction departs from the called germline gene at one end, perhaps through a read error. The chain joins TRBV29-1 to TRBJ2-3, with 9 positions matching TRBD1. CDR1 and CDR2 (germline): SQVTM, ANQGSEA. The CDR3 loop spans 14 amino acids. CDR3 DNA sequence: TGCAGCGCACGGGACAGGGAGTTCACAAATACGCAGTATTTT. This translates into CSARDREFTNTQYF.

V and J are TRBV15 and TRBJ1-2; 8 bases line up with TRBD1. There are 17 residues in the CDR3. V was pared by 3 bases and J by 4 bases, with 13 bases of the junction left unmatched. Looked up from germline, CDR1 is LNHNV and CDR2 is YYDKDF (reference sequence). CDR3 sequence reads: CATSRYRGNQRGYGYTF. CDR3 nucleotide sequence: TGTGCCACCAGCAGGTACAGGGGGAATCAACGCGGCTATGGCTACACCTTC.

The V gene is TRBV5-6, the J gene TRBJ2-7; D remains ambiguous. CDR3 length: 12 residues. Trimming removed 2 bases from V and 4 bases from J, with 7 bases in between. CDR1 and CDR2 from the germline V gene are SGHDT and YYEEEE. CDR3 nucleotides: TGTGCCAGCAGCTTTTCCCCATACGAGCAGTACTTC. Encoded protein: CASSFSPYEQYF.

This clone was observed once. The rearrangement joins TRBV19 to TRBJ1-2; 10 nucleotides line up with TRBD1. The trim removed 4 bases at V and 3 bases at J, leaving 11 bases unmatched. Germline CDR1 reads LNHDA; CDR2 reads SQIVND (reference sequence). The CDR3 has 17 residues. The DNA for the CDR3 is TGTGCCAGTAGTACCGGGATAAGACAGGGGGCATACTATGGCTACACCTTC. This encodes CASSTGIRQGAYYGYTF. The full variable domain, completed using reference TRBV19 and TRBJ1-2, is DGGITQSPKYLFRKEGQNVTLSCEQNLNHDAMYWYRQDPGQGLRLIYYSQIVNDFQKGDIAEGYSVSREKKESFPLTVTSAQKNPTAFYLCASSTGIRQGAYYGYTFGSGTRLTVV.

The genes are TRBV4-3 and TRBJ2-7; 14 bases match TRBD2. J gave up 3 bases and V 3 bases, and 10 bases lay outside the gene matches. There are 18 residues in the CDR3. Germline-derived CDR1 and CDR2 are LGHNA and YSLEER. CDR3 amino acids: CASSQGLAGDHIVYEQYF. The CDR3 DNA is TGCGCCAGCAGCCAGGGACTAGCGGGGGATCACATTGTCTACGAGCAGTACTTC.

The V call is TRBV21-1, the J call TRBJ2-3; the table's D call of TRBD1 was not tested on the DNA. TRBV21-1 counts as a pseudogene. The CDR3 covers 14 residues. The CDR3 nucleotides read TGTGCCAGCACGGACAGGGGGGGCACAGATACGCAGTATTTT. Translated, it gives CASTDRGGTDTQYF.